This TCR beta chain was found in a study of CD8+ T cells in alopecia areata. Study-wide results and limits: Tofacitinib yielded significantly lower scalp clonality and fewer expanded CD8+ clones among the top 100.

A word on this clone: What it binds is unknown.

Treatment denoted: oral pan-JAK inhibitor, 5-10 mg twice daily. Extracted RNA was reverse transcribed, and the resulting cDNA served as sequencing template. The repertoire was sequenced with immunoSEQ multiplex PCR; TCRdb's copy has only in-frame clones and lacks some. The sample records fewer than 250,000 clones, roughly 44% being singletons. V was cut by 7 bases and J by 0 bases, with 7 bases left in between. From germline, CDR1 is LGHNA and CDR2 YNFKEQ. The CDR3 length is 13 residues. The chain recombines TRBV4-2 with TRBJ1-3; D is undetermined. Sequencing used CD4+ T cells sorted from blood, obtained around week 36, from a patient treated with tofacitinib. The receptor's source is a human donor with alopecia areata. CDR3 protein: CASTPRSGNTIYF. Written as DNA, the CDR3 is TGTGCCAGCACCCCGCGCTCTGGAAACACCATATATTTT.